Listed below are T cell receptor beta chains from one sample, sequenced in a study of spatial heterogeneity in lung cancer. TCRdb processed the 5' RACE reads anew with MiXCR; each CDR3 protein has one entry. The sample contains about 82,000 distinct CDR3 sequences, around 13% of which appear only once. The source material was PBMCs, sampled at surgery. Source of these receptors: a male donor with early-stage non-small cell lung cancer. Both conserved end residues are part of each CDR3. The D gene is left open where the match is weak. Size tells how often a clone was seen (once, few, many) or the class of an expanded clone, and some rows leave it out.

CDR3nt | CDR3aa | d_gene | v_gene | abundance | j_gene
TGCAGTGCAGAGGACAGCATGAACACTGAAGCTTTCTTT | CSAEDSMNTEAFF | . | TRBV20-1 | few | TRBJ1-1
TGTGCCAGCAGTTTAGTCCGGGGTAGGGGTGAAAAACTGTTTTTT | CASSLVRGRGEKLFF | . | TRBV12-3/TRBV12-4 | many | TRBJ1-4
TGTGCCAGCAGTCTATATAAGCGGTTGGGGGGGCTCGACATTCAGTACTTC | CASSLYKRLGGLDIQYF | . | TRBV11-2 | few | TRBJ2-4
TGTGCCAGCAGCCATTCCTATGGGCTAGCGGGACTACAAGAGACCCAGTACTTC | CASSHSYGLAGLQETQYF | TRBD2 | TRBV14 | few | TRBJ2-5
TGTGCCAGCAGCCGAGAGCTTGACGGGGTCTATGGCTACACCTTC | CASSRELDGVYGYTF | . | TRBV3-1 | . | TRBJ1-2
TGTGCCAGCAGCCCCGCGGCCGGTTCCTACGAGCAGTACTTC | CASSPAAGSYEQYF | . | TRBV7-6 | . | TRBJ2-7
TGTGCCAGCAGCTCGACTAGCGTGGGGGGAGATACGCAGTATTTT | CASSSTSVGGDTQYF | TRBD2 | TRBV6-1 | once | TRBJ2-3
TGTGCCAGCAGCTATTCCGCAGATACGCAGTATTTT | CASSYSADTQYF | . | TRBV27 | many | TRBJ2-3
TGCGCCAGCAGCACCTCGAACCCGTACCAAGAGACCCAGTACTTC | CASSTSNPYQETQYF | . | TRBV5-1 | . | TRBJ2-5
TGTGCCAGCAGAGGCAGGGACATAGCCAAAAACATTCAGTACTTC | CASRGRDIAKNIQYF | . | TRBV6-5 | . | TRBJ2-4
TGCAGCGGACAGGGGGCGGGGGGCACTGAAGCTTTCTTT | CSGQGAGGTEAFF | TRBD1 | TRBV29-1 | many | TRBJ1-1
TGCAGTGCCCTTAGGGGCGGGAACACTGAAGCTTTCTTT | CSALRGGNTEAFF | . | TRBV20-1 | . | TRBJ1-1
TGCAGTGCTAGAGAGGGGAGCCGGGGGCCTCAAAAAGCTTTCTTT | CSAREGSRGPQKAFF | . | TRBV20-1 | . | TRBJ1-1
TGTGCCAGCAGCGACCGGGACGGTACCTACGAGCAGTACTTC | CASSDRDGTYEQYF | . | TRBV7-4 | few | TRBJ2-7
TGCAGTGCTAGAGATCAAGGACTAGCGGACAATGAGCAGTTCTTC | CSARDQGLADNEQFF | TRBD2 | TRBV20-1 | . | TRBJ2-1
TGTGCCAGCAGCGTTAGCGGGGTCCGGGATACGCAGTATTTT | CASSVSGVRDTQYF | TRBD2 | TRBV7-2 | . | TRBJ2-3
TGCAGTGCCCTAGCGGGAGTGAGCTCCTACAATGAGCAGTTCTTC | CSALAGVSSYNEQFF | TRBD2 | TRBV20-1 | few | TRBJ2-1
TGTGCCAGCAGCTTGGGGGGTTTTAACAATCAGCCCCAGCATTTT | CASSLGGFNNQPQHF | . | TRBV5-5 | . | TRBJ1-5
TGTGCCAGCAGCTTCGCCGGGACTAGCGGTTACTACGAGCAGTACTTC | CASSFAGTSGYYEQYF | TRBD2 | TRBV11-2 | . | TRBJ2-7
TGTGCCTGGAGCGCCCAGGGGGGTTCTCAGCCCCAGCATTTT | CAWSAQGGSQPQHF | TRBD1 | TRBV30 | many | TRBJ1-5
TGCAGCGTTGAACGAGTGCAGGAGTATGGCTACACCTTC | CSVERVQEYGYTF | . | TRBV29-1 | few | TRBJ1-2
TGTGCCAGCAGCTTAACGAACGCAAACCCCTACAATGAGCAGTTCTTC | CASSLTNANPYNEQFF | . | TRBV7-8 | . | TRBJ2-1
TGTGCCAGCAGCACAGGGGTCAGCTACGAGCAGTACTTC | CASSTGVSYEQYF | TRBD1 | TRBV5-6 | . | TRBJ2-7